The 10 T cell receptor beta chains in this list originate from one sample, sequenced in a study of metastatic and nonmetastatic thyroid tumors (dated by TCRdb to 2020 to 2022). Libraries were constructed by PCR. These reads were obtained on an Illumina HiSeq 4000. TCRdb reran the public reads through fastp at Q25 and MiXCR, keeping productive beta chains. The sample records 25,000 or so clones, roughly 15% of which are singletons. Clones ranked in the top ten supply about 4.2% of the sample. No treatment had been received by any patient before thyroid surgery. Specimen: blood. Source of these receptors: a female donor with papillary thyroid cancer or a benign thyroid nodule (not recorded which). Some clones in this sample may be carry-over from other donors' samples.

In this sample, this clone turned up many times. The rearrangement links TRBV7-2 to TRBJ2-7; the match to TRBD2 covers 9 bases. Germline trimming cut 5 bases from V and 7 bases from J; bases unmatched to any gene: 21. The CDR3 is 18 amino acids. Germline V CDR1 and CDR2: SGHTA, FQGNSA. CDR3 sequence: CASSVGSRGALAGNEQYF. The CDR3 DNA reads TGTGCCAGCAGCGTAGGGAGTAGAGGCGCGCTAGCGGGAAATGAGCAGTACTTC.

This clone was recorded at least ten times. The rearrangement joins TRBV7-9 to TRBJ1-4; the D is unclear. Germline V gene data show CDR1 as SEHNR and CDR2 as FQNEAQ (reference sequence). V gave up 1 base and J gave up 12 bases, with 12 bases separating them. The CDR3 is made up of 13 amino acids. CDR3: CASSLVITSELFF. CDR3 sequence (DNA): TGTGCCAGCAGCTTAGTGATTACATCGGAACTGTTTTTT.

This clone came up once. The V and J genes are TRBV30 and TRBJ1-1; the D is unclear. The CDR3 is 14 residues long. Germline V gene data show CDR1 as GTSNPN and CDR2 as SVGIG (reference sequence). The V end lost 2 bases, the J end lost 8 bases, and 18 bases lay between the germline ends. CDR3 sequence reads: CAWSIGWEDLEAFF. In DNA form, the CDR3 reads TGTGCCTGGAGTATAGGATGGGAAGATTTAGAAGCTTTCTTT. The full variable domain, in which reference TRBV30 and TRBJ1-1 provide the parts outside the CDR3, is SQTIHQWPATLVQPVGSPLSLECTVEGTSNPNLYWYRQAAGRGLQLLFYSVGIGQISSEVPQNLSASRPQDRQFILSSKKLLLSDSGFYLCAWSIGWEDLEAFFGQGTRLTVV.

This clone came up a few times. CDR3 sequence: CASDSGFYEQYF. The CDR3 DNA follows: TGTGCCAGCGACTCGGGGTTTTACGAGCAGTACTTC. The J gene is TRBJ2-7, the V gene TRBV6-1, with D possibly TRBD2 on 5 matching bases. Trimming took 8 bases from V and 4 from J, leaving 12 bases between them. The CDR3 is made up of 12 amino acids. Germline CDR1 reads MNHNS; CDR2 reads SASEGT.

This clone is labeled as medium-sized (0.01 to 0.1%). J is TRBJ2-7 and V is TRBV11-3, with D unresolved. CDR3 length equals 15 residues. V was trimmed by 0 bases and J by 4 bases, leaving 13 bases between them. The V gene's germline CDR1 is SGHNT and CDR2 YENEEA. The DNA for the CDR3 is TGTGCCAGCAGCTTAGATGGGTTTTTGGGGTACGAGCAGTACTTC. Translating it yields CASSLDGFLGYEQYF.

The chain combines TRBV20-1 with TRBJ1-5; 11 bases align to TRBD1. This CDR3 has 16 amino acids. CDR1 is DFQATT, CDR2 SNEGSKA, per germline (reference sequence). Trimming took 5 bases from V and 7 from J; bases not matched to a gene: 13. The CDR3 DNA sequence: TGCAGTGCTGTGGGACAGGGGGGGCTCGGGGCCCAGCCCCAGCATTTT. As protein: CSAVGQGGLGAQPQHF.

This clone was seen more than once but under ten times. The J gene is TRBJ2-7, the V gene TRBV11-3, with 7 positions matching TRBD1. The CDR3 contains 14 residues. Germline-derived CDR1 and CDR2 are SGHNT and YENEEA. J was trimmed by 2 bases and V by 7 bases; bases with no gene match: 8. The DNA of the CDR3 is TGTGCCAGCACCACCGGACAGGAGGCCTACGAGCAGTACTTC. It is translated as CASTTGQEAYEQYF.

This clone has a count of ten or more. This chain joins TRBV7-9 and TRBJ2-7, with D perhaps TRBD2 (5 bases). Trimming stripped 5 bases from V and 4 bases from J, with 18 bases between. Germline-derived CDR1 and CDR2 are SEHNR and FQNEAQ (reference sequence). The CDR3 extends over 15 amino acids. The CDR3 nucleotides are TGTGCCAGCAGCCCACCCCTCCGTCGGGAATACGAGCAGTACTTC. This gives the protein CASSPPLRREYEQYF. Filled out from reference TRBV7-9 and TRBJ2-7, the complete variable domain reads DTGVSQNPRHKITKRGQNVTFRCDPISEHNRLYWYRQTLGQGPEFLTYFQNEAQLEKSRLLSDRFSAERPKGSFSTLEIQRTEQGDSAMYLCASSPPLRREYEQYFGPGTRLTVT.

The rearrangement joins TRBV11-1 to TRBJ1-2, with unresolved D. The CDR3 length is 16 residues. V was shortened by 0 bases and J by 10 bases, with 21 bases between the two germline ends. Germline CDR1 and CDR2: SGHAT and FQDESV (reference sequence). Written as DNA, the CDR3 is TGTGCCAGCAGCTTAGCGCGGGAGATTCTTGTGGTCCACTACACCTTC. Translating gives CASSLAREILVVHYTF. Filled out from reference TRBV11-1 and TRBJ1-2, the complete variable domain reads EAEVAQSPRYKITEKSQAVAFWCDPISGHATLYWYRQILGQGPELLVQFQDESVVDDSQLPKDRFSAERLKGVDSTLKIQPAELGDSAMYLCASSLAREILVVHYTFGSGTRLTVV.

The sample holds many counts of this clone. This chain links TRBV5-1 with TRBJ2-7; the match to TRBD2 covers 14 bases. CDR3 size: 14 residues. The junction had 3 bases not matched to a gene; V was cut back by 4 bases and J by 6 bases. Per the germline V gene, CDR1 is SGHRS and CDR2 is YFSETQ. The CDR3 bases are TGCGCCAGCAGCAACGGACTAGCGGGAGGCGAGCAGTACTTC. Its translation: CASSNGLAGGEQYF.